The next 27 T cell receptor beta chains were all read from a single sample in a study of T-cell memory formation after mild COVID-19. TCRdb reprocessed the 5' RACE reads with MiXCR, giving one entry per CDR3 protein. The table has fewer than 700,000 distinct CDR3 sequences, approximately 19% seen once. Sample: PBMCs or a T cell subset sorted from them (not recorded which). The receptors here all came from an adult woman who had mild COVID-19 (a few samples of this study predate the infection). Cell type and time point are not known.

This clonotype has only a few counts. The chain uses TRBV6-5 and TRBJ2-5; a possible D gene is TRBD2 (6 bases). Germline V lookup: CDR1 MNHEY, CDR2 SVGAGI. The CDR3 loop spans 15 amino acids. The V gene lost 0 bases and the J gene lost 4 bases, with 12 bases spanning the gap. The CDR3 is CASSYSSGSRETQYF. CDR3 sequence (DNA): TGTGCCAGCAGTTACTCCAGCGGGTCGAGAGAGACCCAGTACTTC.

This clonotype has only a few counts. CDR3 protein: CATRGGTGTGELFF. The CDR3 coding sequence is TGTGCCACAAGGGGGGGTACGGGCACCGGGGAGCTGTTTTTT. V usage is TRBV12-3 or TRBV12-4 and J usage is TRBJ2-2, with D possibly matching TRBD2 (7 bases). Trimming stripped 10 bases from V and 4 bases from J, with 16 bases between. The CDR3 loop spans 14 amino acids.

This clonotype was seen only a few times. The CDR3 loop is CASSLASGGLNEQFF. Here the CDR3 DNA reads TGTGCCAGCAGCTTAGCTAGCGGGGGGCTTAATGAGCAGTTCTTC. This sequence joins TRBV7-7 and TRBJ2-1; 10 positions agree with TRBD2. The CDR3 is 15 residues long. The germline CDR1 and CDR2 sequences are SSHAT and FNYEAQ (reference sequence). Losses at the gene ends were 0 bases for V and 7 bases for J; bases not matched to a gene: 3. The complete variable domain, with remaining parts taken from reference TRBV7-7 and TRBJ2-1, reads GAGVSQSPRYKVTKRGQDVTLRCDPISSHATLYWYQQALGQGPEFLTYFNYEAQPDKSGLPSDRFSAERPEGSISTLTIQRTEQRDSAMYRCASSLASGGLNEQFFGPGTRLTVL.

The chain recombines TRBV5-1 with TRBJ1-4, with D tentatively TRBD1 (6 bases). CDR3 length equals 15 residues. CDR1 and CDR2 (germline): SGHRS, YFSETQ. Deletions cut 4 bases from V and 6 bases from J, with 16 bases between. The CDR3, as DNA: TGCGCCAGCAGCGGAACCGGGACATTGGATGAAAAACTGTTTTTT. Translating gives CASSGTGTLDEKLFF.

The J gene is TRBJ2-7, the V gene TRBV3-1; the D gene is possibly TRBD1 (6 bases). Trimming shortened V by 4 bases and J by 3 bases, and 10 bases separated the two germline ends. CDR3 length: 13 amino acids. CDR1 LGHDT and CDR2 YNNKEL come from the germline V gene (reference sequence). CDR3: CASSRDTDYEQYF. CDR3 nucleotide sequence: TGTGCCAGCAGCCGGGACACGGACTACGAGCAGTACTTC.

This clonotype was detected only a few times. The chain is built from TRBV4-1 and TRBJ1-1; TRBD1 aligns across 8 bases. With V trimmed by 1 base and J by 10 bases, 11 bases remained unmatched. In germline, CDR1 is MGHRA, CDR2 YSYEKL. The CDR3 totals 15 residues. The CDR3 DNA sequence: TGCGCCAGCAGCCAAGGCAGGACAGGGAAGGAGGGAGCTTTCTTT. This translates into CASSQGRTGKEGAFF.

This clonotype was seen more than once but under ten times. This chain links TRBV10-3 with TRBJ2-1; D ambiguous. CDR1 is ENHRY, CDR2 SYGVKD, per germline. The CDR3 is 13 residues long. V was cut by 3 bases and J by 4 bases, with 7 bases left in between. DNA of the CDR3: TGTGCCATCAGTGAATGGGGTTACAATGAGCAGTTCTTC. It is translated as CAISEWGYNEQFF.

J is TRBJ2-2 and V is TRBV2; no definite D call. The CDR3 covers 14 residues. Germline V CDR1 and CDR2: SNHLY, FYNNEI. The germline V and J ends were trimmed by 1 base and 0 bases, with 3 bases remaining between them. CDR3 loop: CASSEVSNTGELFF. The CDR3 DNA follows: TGTGCCAGCAGTGAAGTTTCGAACACCGGGGAGCTGTTTTTT.

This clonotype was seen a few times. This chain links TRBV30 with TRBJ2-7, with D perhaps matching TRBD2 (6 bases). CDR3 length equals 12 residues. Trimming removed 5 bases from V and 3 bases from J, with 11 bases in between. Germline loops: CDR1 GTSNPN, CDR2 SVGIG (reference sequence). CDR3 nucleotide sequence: TGTGCCTGGGGGGGGTCCGTCTACGAGCAGTACTTC. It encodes CAWGGSVYEQYF.

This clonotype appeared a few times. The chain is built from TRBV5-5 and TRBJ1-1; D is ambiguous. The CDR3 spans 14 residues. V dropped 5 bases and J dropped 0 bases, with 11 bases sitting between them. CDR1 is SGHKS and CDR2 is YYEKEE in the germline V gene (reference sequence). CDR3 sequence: CASSITSVNTEAFF. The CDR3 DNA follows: TGTGCCAGCAGTATAACTTCAGTGAACACTGAAGCTTTCTTT.

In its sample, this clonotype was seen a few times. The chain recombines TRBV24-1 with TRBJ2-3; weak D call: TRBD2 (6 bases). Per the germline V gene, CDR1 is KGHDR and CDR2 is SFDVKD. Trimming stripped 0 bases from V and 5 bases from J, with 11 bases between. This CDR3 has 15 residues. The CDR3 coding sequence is TGTGCCACCAGTGATTTGGTGAAGGGAGGAGATACGCAGTATTTT. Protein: CATSDLVKGGDTQYF.

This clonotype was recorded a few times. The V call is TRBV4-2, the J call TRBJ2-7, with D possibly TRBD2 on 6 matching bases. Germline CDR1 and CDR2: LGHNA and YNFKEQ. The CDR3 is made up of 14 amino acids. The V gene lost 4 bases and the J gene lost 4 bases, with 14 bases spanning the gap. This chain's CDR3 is CASSPGVVPYEQYF. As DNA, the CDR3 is TGTGCCAGCAGCCCGGGGGTAGTCCCTTACGAGCAGTACTTC.

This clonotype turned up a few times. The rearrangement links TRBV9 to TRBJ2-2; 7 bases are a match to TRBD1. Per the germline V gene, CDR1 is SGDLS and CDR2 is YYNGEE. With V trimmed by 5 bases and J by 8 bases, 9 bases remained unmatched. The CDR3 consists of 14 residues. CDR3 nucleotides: TGTGCCAGCAGTCAGGGACAGACTCGGGGGGAGCTGTTTTTT. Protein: CASSQGQTRGELFF.

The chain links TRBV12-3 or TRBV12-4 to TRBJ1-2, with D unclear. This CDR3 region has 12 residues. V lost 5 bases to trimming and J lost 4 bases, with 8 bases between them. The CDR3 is CASSREFYGYTF. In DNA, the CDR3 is TGTGCCAGCAGTCGTGAATTCTATGGCTACACCTTC.

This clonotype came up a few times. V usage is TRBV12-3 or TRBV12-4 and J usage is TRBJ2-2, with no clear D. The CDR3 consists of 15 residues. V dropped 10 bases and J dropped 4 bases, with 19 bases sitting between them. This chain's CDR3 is CATRNHESSTGELFF. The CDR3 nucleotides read TGTGCCACCAGAAACCACGAATCCTCCACCGGGGAGCTGTTTTTT.

In DNA, the CDR3 is TGTGCCAGCAGCCAAGAGGGCGGGGTGAGCTCCTACAATGAGCAGTTCTTC. It is translated as CASSQEGGVSSYNEQFF. The chain carries TRBV3-1 and TRBJ2-1; possibly TRBD2 for D (6 bases). Looked up from germline, CDR1 is LGHDT and CDR2 is YNNKEL (reference sequence). The CDR3 is 17 residues long. V lost 0 bases and J lost 0, with 12 bases in between.

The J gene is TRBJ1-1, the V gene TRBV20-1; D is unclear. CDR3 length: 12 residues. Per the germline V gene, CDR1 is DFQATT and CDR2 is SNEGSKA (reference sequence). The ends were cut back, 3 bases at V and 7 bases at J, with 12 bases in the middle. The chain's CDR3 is CSARVRKDEAFF. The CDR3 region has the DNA TGCAGTGCTAGGGTACGAAAGGATGAAGCTTTCTTT.

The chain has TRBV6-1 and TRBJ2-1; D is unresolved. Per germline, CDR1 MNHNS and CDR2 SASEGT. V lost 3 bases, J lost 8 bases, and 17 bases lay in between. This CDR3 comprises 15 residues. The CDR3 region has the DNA TGTGCCAGCAGTGACGCGGCCAGCAGCGTAGATGAGCAGTTCTTC. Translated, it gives CASSDAASSVDEQFF.

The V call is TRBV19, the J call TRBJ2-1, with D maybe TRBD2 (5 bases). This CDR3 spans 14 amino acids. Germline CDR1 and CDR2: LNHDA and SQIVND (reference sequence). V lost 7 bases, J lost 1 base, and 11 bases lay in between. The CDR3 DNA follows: TGTGCCAGTAACTTTCGGGGTTCCTACAATGAGCAGTTCTTC. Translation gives CASNFRGSYNEQFF.

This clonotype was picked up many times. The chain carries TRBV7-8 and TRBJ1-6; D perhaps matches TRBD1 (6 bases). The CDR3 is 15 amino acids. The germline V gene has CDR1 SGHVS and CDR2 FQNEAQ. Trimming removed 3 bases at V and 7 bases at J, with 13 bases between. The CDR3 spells CASSFGGDRNSPLHF. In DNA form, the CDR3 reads TGTGCCAGCAGCTTCGGGGGCGACAGGAATTCACCCCTCCACTTT.

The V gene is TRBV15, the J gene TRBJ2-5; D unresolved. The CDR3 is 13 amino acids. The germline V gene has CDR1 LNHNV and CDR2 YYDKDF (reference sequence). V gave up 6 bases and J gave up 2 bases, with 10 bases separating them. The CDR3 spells CATSSRLQETQYF. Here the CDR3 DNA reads TGTGCCACCAGTTCTCGCCTACAAGAGACCCAGTACTTC.

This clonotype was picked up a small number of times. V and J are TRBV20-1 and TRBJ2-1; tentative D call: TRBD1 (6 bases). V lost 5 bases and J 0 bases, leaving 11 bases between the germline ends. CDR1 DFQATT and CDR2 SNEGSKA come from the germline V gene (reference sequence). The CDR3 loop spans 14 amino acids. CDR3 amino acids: CSASRTVSYNEQFF. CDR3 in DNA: TGCAGTGCTTCTCGGACAGTCTCCTACAATGAGCAGTTCTTC.

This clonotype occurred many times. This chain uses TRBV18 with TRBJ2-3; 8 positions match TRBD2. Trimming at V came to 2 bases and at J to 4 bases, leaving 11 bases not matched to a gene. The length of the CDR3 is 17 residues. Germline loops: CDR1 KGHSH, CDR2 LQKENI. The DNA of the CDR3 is TGTGCCAGCTCACCAGCTCGAAGAGCGGGAGAATCAGATACGCAGTATTTT. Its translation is CASSPARRAGESDTQYF.

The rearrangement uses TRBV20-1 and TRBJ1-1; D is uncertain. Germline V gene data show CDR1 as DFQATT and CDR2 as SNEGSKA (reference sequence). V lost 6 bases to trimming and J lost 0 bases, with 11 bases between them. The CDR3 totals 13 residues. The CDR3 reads CSASRDLNTEAFF. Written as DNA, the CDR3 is TGCAGTGCGTCGCGAGACCTGAACACTGAAGCTTTCTTT.

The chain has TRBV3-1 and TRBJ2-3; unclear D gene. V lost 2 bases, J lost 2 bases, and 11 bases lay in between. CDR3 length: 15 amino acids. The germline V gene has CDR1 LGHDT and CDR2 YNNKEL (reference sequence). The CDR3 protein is CASSQFRTTTDTQYF. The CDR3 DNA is TGTGCCAGCAGCCAATTTCGTACAACCACAGATACGCAGTATTTT.

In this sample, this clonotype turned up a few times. This CDR3 is CASSWTGGVLDTGELFF. The DNA of the CDR3 is TGTGCCAGCAGTTGGACAGGGGGCGTCTTGGACACCGGGGAGCTGTTTTTT. This chain uses TRBV6-5 with TRBJ2-2, with TRBD1 matching 11 bases. Trimming at V came to 4 bases and at J to 3 bases, leaving 7 bases not matched to a gene. The germline CDR1 and CDR2 sequences are MNHEY and SVGAGI. This CDR3 contains 17 residues.

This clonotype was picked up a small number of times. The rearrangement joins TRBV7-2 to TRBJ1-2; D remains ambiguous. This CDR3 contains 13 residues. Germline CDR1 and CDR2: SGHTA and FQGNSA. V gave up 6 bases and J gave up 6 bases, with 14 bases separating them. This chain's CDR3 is CASSFGHGNGYTF. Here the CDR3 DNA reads TGTGCCAGCAGTTTTGGCCATGGTAATGGCTACACCTTC.